The subject of this entry is one T cell receptor beta chain. Its antigen remains unknown. The CDR3 is made up of 12 amino acids. Germline CDR1 is SGHRS and CDR2 is YFSETQ. V gave up 3 bases and J gave up 5 bases, with 6 bases separating them. It was with a sample-barcoded 5' primer and a J-beta primer mix that a second PCR of roughly 6 to 12 cycles was run. Every single cDNA molecule received a tag from a template-switch adaptor with 12 random nucleotides. MiXCR, applied by TCRdb to the 5' RACE reads, yields one record per CDR3 protein. Of around 1,500,000 distinct CDR3 sequences in the sample, 28% are singletons; the top ten hold about 7.7%. The source of the sample is a study of blood T cells in healthy people across ages. Study results and caveats: More naive CD4+ cells and higher diversity marked long-lived donors relative to aged donors.

Sequencing was performed on blood. This receptor was obtained from a woman aged 25 to 39 in good health. The chain uses TRBV5-1 and TRBJ2-1; D is undetermined. Written as DNA, the CDR3 is TGCGCCAGCAGCTCACCACACAATGAGCAGTTCTTC. Protein: CASSSPHNEQFF. Filled out from reference TRBV5-1 and TRBJ2-1, the complete variable domain reads KAGVTQTPRYLIKTRGQQVTLSCSPISGHRSVSWYQQTPGQGLQFLFEYFSETQRNKGNFPGRFSGRQFSNSRSEMNVSTLELGDSALYLCASSSPHNEQFFGPGTRLTVL.